This T cell receptor beta chain is from a study of blood T cell repertoires in COVID-19. V shed 5 bases, J shed 5 bases, and the junction held 10 bases outside the gene matches. Germline assignment: CDR1 MDHEN and CDR2 SYDVKM. CDR3 length: 15 amino acids. In the authors' workflow: Quantification of nucleated cells was approximated via reference gene primer amplification. The repertoire was sequenced with immunoSEQ multiplex PCR; TCRdb's copy has only in-frame clones and lacks some. V and J calls and clone size are given by that table; D and trimming were obtained from the DNA. Here the sample spans 170,000 or so clones, approximately 90% being singletons.

The sequence derives from a man aged 45-65 years with acute or convalescent COVID-19. The sample consisted of peripheral blood. The chain joins TRBV28 to TRBJ2-5, with 8 bases lining up with TRBD2. CDR3 in DNA: TGTGCCAGCAGTCGGCTCCGGGCGGGAGGTGAGACCCAGTACTTC. Its protein is CASSRLRAGGETQYF.